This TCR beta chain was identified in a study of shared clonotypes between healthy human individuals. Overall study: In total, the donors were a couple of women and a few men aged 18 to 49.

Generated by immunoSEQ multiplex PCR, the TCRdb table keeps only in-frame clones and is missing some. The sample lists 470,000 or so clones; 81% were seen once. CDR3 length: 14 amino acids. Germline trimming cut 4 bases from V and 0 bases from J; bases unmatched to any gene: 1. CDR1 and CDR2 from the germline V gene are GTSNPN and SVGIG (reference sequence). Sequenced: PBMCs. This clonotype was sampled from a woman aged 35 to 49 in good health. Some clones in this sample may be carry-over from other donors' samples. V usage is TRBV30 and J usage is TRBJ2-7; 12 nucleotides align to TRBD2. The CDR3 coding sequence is TGTGCCTGGACTAGCGGGAGGGCCTCCTACGAGCAGTACTTC. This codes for CAWTSGRASYEQYF.